These 25 T cell receptor beta chains were all obtained from the same sample, sequenced in a study of cytomegalovirus exposure and HLA in healthy donors. PCR was performed using 60 Vbeta and 13 Jbeta primers. The method was immunoSEQ multiplex PCR; TCRdb's version includes in-frame clones alone and lacks a portion of them. The table has roughly 150,000 clones, roughly 80% seen once. The sample was PBMCs. All receptors derive from a male donor in good health and CMV-seronegative.

V usage is TRBV7-9 and J usage is TRBJ2-3; the match to TRBD2 covers 8 bases. Per germline, CDR1 SEHNR and CDR2 FQNEAQ (reference sequence). Trimming took 4 bases from V and 5 from J; bases not matched to a gene: 8. The CDR3 is 15 amino acids. CDR3 sequence reads: CASSSWTSSEDTQYF. For the CDR3, the DNA is TGTGCCAGCAGCTCCTGGACTAGCAGTGAAGATACGCAGTATTTT.

This clone was picked up a small number of times. The chain links TRBV6-5 to TRBJ2-1, with 9 bases matching TRBD1. Germline lookup yields CDR1 MNHEY and CDR2 SVGAGI. The V and J ends lost 4 bases and 6 bases, in that order; junction bases with no gene match: 10. The CDR3 extends over 16 amino acids. The CDR3 spells CASSSGDRVTGNEQFF. The CDR3 nucleotides are TGTGCCAGCAGTTCCGGGGACAGGGTTACGGGCAATGAGCAGTTCTTC.

The rearrangement joins TRBV7-3 to TRBJ2-5, with D tentatively TRBD1 (5 bases). The J call may not be correct, given that the DNA end is closer to TRBJ2-7. CDR3 length: 14 amino acids. Germline V lookup: CDR1 SGHTA, CDR2 FQGTGA. As DNA, the CDR3 is TGTGCCAGCAGCTTATCGCAGGGTCTCGGCGAGCAGTACTTC. Translating gives CASSLSQGLGEQYF.

To note about this clone: A read error may account for a junction end that differs from germline. V usage is TRBV5-6 and J usage is TRBJ1-2; D unclear. CDR3 length equals 13 residues. CDR1 and CDR2 (germline): SGHDT, YYEEEE. For the CDR3, the DNA is TGTGCCAGCAGCTTGAACCAGGACTATGGCTACCCCTTC. Amino acids: CASSLNQDYGYPF.

V gene TRBV9 combines with J gene TRBJ2-5; 11 positions agree with TRBD2. Germline values: CDR1 SGDLS, CDR2 YYNGEE. This CDR3 spans 16 amino acids. V gave up 2 bases and J gave up 5 bases; unmatched junction bases: 8. CDR3 loop: CASSVSGGVSAETQYF. As DNA, the CDR3 is TGTGCCAGCAGCGTTAGCGGGGGGGTATCAGCTGAGACCCAGTACTTC.

The V gene is TRBV28, the J gene TRBJ2-7; 9 bases agree with TRBD2. The CDR3 is 14 amino acids. Germline V gene data show CDR1 as MDHEN and CDR2 as SYDVKM. V shed 6 bases, J shed 5 bases, and the junction held 8 bases outside the gene matches. The CDR3 reads CASRDSGRPDEQYF. The CDR3 bases are TGTGCCAGCAGGGATAGCGGGAGACCCGACGAGCAGTACTTC. The complete variable domain, with remaining parts taken from reference TRBV28 and TRBJ2-7, reads DVKVTQSSRYLVKRTGEKVFLECVQDMDHENMFWYRQDPGLGLRLIYFSYDVKMKEKGDIPEGYSVSREKKERFSLILESASTNQTSMYLCASRDSGRPDEQYFGPGTRLTVT.

The rearrangement links TRBV25-1 to TRBJ2-2, with TRBD1 matching over 8 bases. With V trimmed by 1 base and J by 2 bases, 6 bases remained unmatched. Germline CDR1 reads MGHDK; CDR2 reads SYGVNS. The CDR3 has 17 amino acids. The CDR3 DNA follows: TGTGCCAGCAGTGAATCGGCAGGGGGCGATAACACCGGGGAGCTGTTTTTT. This gives the protein CASSESAGGDNTGELFF.

The chain carries TRBV30 and TRBJ2-7, with 9 bases aligning to TRBD1. CDR3 size: 15 residues. Germline V gives CDR1 GTSNPN, CDR2 SVGIG (reference sequence). V was clipped by 0 bases and J by 7 bases; unmatched bases: 10. Written as DNA, the CDR3 is TGTGCCTGGAGTGTAGGGACAGGGATAAGGACAGAGCAGTACTTC. This codes for CAWSVGTGIRTEQYF.

V and J are TRBV6-6 and TRBJ1-2, with 7 bases fitting TRBD1. The germline V gene encodes CDR1 MNHNY and CDR2 SVGAGI (reference sequence). The CDR3 length is 14 residues. V gave up 5 bases and J gave up 8 bases; unmatched junction bases: 11. CDR3 DNA: TGTGCCAGCAGTCCCGACAGGGCTGGAAAGGGCTACACCTTC. Translating it yields CASSPDRAGKGYTF.

The CDR3: CASNLFTGELFF. DNA for the CDR3: TGTGCCAGCAATCTCTTTACCGGGGAGCTGTTTTTT. This chain links TRBV28 with TRBJ2-2; D is unresolved. The V gene lost 7 bases and the J gene lost 5 bases, with 8 bases spanning the gap. CDR3 length: 12 residues. Germline V gives CDR1 MDHEN, CDR2 SYDVKM.

The V and J genes are TRBV5-4 and TRBJ2-7; D might be TRBD1 (5 bases). Trimming removed 4 bases at V and 3 bases at J, with 11 bases between. Germline V gene data show CDR1 as SGHNT and CDR2 as YYREEE (reference sequence). The CDR3 covers 13 residues. CDR3 loop: CASSTIDSYEQYF. In nucleotides, the CDR3 is TGTGCCAGCAGCACCATAGACAGCTACGAGCAGTACTTC.

The V and J genes are TRBV13 and TRBJ2-1; possible D gene TRBD2, 5 bases. CDR3 length equals 11 residues. Looked up from germline, CDR1 is PRHDT and CDR2 is FYEKMQ (reference sequence). V lost 6 bases to trimming and J lost 6 bases, with 6 bases between them. Here the CDR3 reads CASSSANEQFF. CDR3 nucleotide sequence: TGTGCCAGCAGTAGCGCCAATGAGCAGTTCTTC.

The CDR3 sequence is CATSRDLLTENNEQFF. The CDR3 DNA sequence: TGTGCCACCAGCAGAGATCTGCTAACAGAGAACAATGAGCAGTTCTTC. The gene calls are TRBV15 and TRBJ2-1; no definite D call. There are 16 residues in the CDR3. In germline, CDR1 is LNHNV, CDR2 YYDKDF (reference sequence). Trimming took off 0 bases at V and 5 bases at J, with 14 bases between the two ends.

The chain carries TRBV11-2 and TRBJ2-2; TRBD2 agrees at 9 bases. The trim removed 7 bases at V and 2 bases at J, leaving 8 bases unmatched. The germline V gene encodes CDR1 SGHAT and CDR2 FQNNGV. The CDR3 has 16 residues. The CDR3 nucleotides are TGTGCCAGCACCACTGGGCGGGGGGGAAACACCGGGGAGCTGTTTTTT. It translates to CASTTGRGGNTGELFF.

The gene calls are TRBV6-1 and TRBJ2-5, with unresolved D. V was pared by 3 bases and J by 2 bases, with 16 bases between. Germline-derived CDR1 and CDR2 are MNHNS and SASEGT. This CDR3 contains 16 residues. The CDR3 here is CASSDPRRNTQETQYF. CDR3 nucleotide sequence: TGTGCCAGCAGTGACCCTAGACGGAATACTCAAGAGACCCAGTACTTC.

In the case of this clone: The sample holds other DNA sequences that translate to the same CDR3. This sequence joins TRBV29-1 and TRBJ2-7; 10 nucleotides align to TRBD1. V shed 7 bases, J shed 2 bases, and the junction held 5 bases outside the gene matches. The CDR3 covers 13 residues. Germline lookup yields CDR1 SQVTM and CDR2 ANQGSEA. The CDR3 nucleotides read TGCAGCGCTACCGGGACAGGGGCCTACGAGCAGTACTTC. As protein: CSATGTGAYEQYF.

This clone was recorded a few times. V usage is TRBV7-2 and J usage is TRBJ1-1; D may be TRBD1 (5 bases). The V end lost 6 bases, the J end lost 6 bases, and 17 bases lay between the germline ends. Germline CDR1 and CDR2: SGHTA and FQGNSA. The CDR3 spans 14 residues. CDR3 sequence reads: CASRLTAGGAEAFF. CDR3 nucleotides: TGTGCCAGCAGACTGACAGCGGGCGGGGCTGAAGCTTTCTTT. Complete variable domain (other parts from reference TRBV7-2 and TRBJ1-1): GAGVSQSPSNKVTEKGKDVELRCDPISGHTALYWYRQSLGQGLEFLIYFQGNSAPDKSGLPSDRFSAERTGGSVSTLTIQRTQQEDSAVYLCASRLTAGGAEAFFGQGTRLTVV.

This clone appeared a few times. The chain uses TRBV6-5 and TRBJ2-7; D is uncertain. The CDR3 length is 14 residues. CDR1 and CDR2 from the germline V gene are MNHEY and SVGAGI. Trimming removed 7 bases from V and 6 bases from J, with 19 bases in between. CDR3 bases: TGTGCCAGCACCCCGTACCCCAATCTGCGCGAGCAGTACTTC. Translating it yields CASTPYPNLREQYF.

The chain carries TRBV7-9 and TRBJ2-3, with 10 bases lining up with TRBD1. This CDR3 is built from 15 residues. In germline, CDR1 is SEHNR, CDR2 FQNEAQ (reference sequence). Losses at the gene ends were 6 bases for V and 7 bases for J; bases not matched to a gene: 10. The CDR3 protein is CASSSSGQGLNTQYF. Here the CDR3 DNA reads TGTGCCAGCAGTTCCTCGGGACAGGGGCTTAATACGCAGTATTTT.

V and J are TRBV19 and TRBJ2-7; 9 bases fit TRBD2. J lost 0 bases, V lost 5 bases, and 5 bases had no gene match. Per the germline V gene, CDR1 is LNHDA and CDR2 is SQIVND (reference sequence). This CDR3 is built from 15 residues. This chain's CDR3 is CASSLAGGTSYEQYF. In DNA, the CDR3 is TGTGCCAGTAGTTTGGCGGGGGGGACCTCCTACGAGCAGTACTTC.

This rearrangement joins TRBV11-3 to TRBJ2-1; 7 nucleotides line up with TRBD2. The germline CDR1 and CDR2 sequences are SGHNT and YENEEA. J was trimmed by 9 bases and V by 5 bases; bases with no gene match: 10. The CDR3 has 14 amino acids. In DNA form, the CDR3 reads TGTGCCAGCAGCCGTGGCGGGAGAGTGAGTGAGCAGTTCTTC. Translating it yields CASSRGGRVSEQFF.

The chain is built from TRBV5-1 and TRBJ2-7, with TRBD1 identical over 7 bases. V lost 4 bases, J lost 3 bases, and 4 bases stayed unmatched. The germline CDR1 and CDR2 sequences are SGHRS and YFSETQ. The CDR3 sequence is 13 residues long. The CDR3 DNA sequence: TGCGCCAGCAGCCAGGGACAGAGCTACGAGCAGTACTTC. Protein: CASSQGQSYEQYF.

This clone was seen a single time. This chain links TRBV7-2 with TRBJ1-6; weak D call: TRBD1 (5 bases). CDR3 length equals 14 residues. CDR1 SGHTA and CDR2 FQGNSA come from the germline V gene. V shed 6 bases and J shed 2 bases, with 8 bases lying between them. As DNA, the CDR3 is TGTGCCAGCAGGCGGGACCCCTATAATTCACCCCTCCACTTT. Protein product: CASRRDPYNSPLHF.

The chain joins TRBV5-6 to TRBJ2-6; D call uncertain. Germline CDR1 and CDR2: SGHDT and YYEEEE. V was pared by 3 bases and J by 4 bases, with 5 bases between. CDR3 length: 13 residues. CDR3 protein: CASSYSGANVLTF. CDR3 DNA: TGTGCCAGCAGCTACTCGGGGGCCAACGTCCTGACTTTC.

The V call is TRBV25-1, the J call TRBJ2-5; a possible D gene is TRBD1 (5 bases). Germline CDR1 reads MGHDK; CDR2 reads SYGVNS. The CDR3 totals 13 residues. V shed 4 bases and J shed 0 bases, with 6 bases lying between them. The DNA for the CDR3 is TGTGCCAGCAGTGTAGGGGACCAAGAGACCCAGTACTTC. Translating it yields CASSVGDQETQYF.